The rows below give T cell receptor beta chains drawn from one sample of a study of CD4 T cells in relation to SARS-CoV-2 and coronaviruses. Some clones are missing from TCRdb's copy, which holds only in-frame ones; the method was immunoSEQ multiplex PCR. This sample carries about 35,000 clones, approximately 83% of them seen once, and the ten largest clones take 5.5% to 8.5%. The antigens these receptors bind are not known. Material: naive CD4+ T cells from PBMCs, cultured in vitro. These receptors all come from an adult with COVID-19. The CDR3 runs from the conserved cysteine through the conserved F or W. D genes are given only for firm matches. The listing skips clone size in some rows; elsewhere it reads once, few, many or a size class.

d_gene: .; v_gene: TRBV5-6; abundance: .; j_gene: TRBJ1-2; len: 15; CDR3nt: TGTGCCAGCAGCCAGGAACAGGCACGGGCTGCGGGCTACACCTTC; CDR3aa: CASSQEQARAAGYTF
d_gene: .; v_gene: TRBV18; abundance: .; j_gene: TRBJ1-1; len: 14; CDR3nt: TGTGCCAGCTCACAGGCGGGGGGGAACACTGAAGCTTTCTTT; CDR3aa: CASSQAGGNTEAFF
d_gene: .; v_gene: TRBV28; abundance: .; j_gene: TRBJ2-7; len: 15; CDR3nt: TGTGCCAGCAGCTGGGACGGACCTTTGAACTACGAGCAGTACTTC; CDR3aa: CASSWDGPLNYEQYF
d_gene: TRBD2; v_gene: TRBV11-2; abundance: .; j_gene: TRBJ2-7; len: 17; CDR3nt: TGTGCCAGCAGATCCCTAGCGGGAGGGCCGAGCTCCTACGAGCAGTACTTC; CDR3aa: CASRSLAGGPSSYEQYF
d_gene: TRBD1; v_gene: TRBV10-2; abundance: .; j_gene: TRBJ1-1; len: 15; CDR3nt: TGCGCCAGCAGGGAAACAGGGGGCTGGGGCACTGAAGCTTTCTTT; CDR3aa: CASRETGGWGTEAFF
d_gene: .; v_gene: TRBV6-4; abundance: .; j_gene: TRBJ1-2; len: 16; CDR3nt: TGTGCCAGCAGACCGACGGTGGGGACGCTCCACTATGGCTACACCTTC; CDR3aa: CASRPTVGTLHYGYTF
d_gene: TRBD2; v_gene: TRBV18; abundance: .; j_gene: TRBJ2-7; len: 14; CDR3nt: TGTGCCAGCTCACCCTTAGCGGGGAGGAACGAGCAGTACTTC; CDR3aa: CASSPLAGRNEQYF
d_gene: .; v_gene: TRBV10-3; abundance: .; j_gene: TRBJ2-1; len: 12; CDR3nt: TGTGCCATCAGCGACGTAAACAATGAGCAGTTCTTC; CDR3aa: CAISDVNNEQFF
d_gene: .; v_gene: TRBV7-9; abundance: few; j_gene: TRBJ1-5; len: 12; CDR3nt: TGTGCCAGCAGCTTGGGCGTAAAGCCCCAGCATTTT; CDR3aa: CASSLGVKPQHF
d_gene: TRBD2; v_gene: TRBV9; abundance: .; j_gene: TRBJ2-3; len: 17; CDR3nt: TGTGCCAGCAGCAATAGCGGGAGTGATCCGAGCACAGATACGCAGTATTTT; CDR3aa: CASSNSGSDPSTDTQYF
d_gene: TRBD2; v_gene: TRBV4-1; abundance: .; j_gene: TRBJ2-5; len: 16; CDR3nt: TGCGCCAGCAGCTTCCTCCCTGGGGTAGCGGGAGACCCCCAGTACTTC; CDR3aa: CASSFLPGVAGDPQYF
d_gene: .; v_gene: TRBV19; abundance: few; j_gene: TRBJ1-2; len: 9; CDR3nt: TGTGCGGCGGTCTATGGCTACACCTTC; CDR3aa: CAAVYGYTF
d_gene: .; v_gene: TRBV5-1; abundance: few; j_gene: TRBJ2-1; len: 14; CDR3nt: TGCGCCAGCAGCGGGACGGGGAACCACAATGAGCAGTTCTTC; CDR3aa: CASSGTGNHNEQFF
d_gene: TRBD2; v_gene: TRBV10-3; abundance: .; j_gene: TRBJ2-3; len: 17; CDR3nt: TGTGCCATCCGGGCGGCGGGAGCCTACCTAAGCACAGATACGCAGTATTTT; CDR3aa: CAIRAAGAYLSTDTQYF
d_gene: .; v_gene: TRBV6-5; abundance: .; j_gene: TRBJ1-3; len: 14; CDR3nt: TGTGCCAGCAGGGGGGATCAACCGGAGAACACCATATATTTT; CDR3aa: CASRGDQPENTIYF
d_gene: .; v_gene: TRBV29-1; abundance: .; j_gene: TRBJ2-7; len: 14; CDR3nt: TGCAGCGTTGTTGTTGACCCCAGCTCCTACGAGCAGTACTTC; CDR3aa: CSVVVDPSSYEQYF
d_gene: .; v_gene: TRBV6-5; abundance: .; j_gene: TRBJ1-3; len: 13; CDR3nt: TGTGCCAGCACCAGAAGCTCTGGAAACACCATATATTTT; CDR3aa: CASTRSSGNTIYF
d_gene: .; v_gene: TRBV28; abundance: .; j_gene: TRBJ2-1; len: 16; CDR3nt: TGTGCCAGCATCGAAAGCTCAGCAAGCTCCTACAATGAGCAGTTCTTC; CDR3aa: CASIESSASSYNEQFF
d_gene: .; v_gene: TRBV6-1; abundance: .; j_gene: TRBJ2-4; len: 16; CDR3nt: TGTGCCAGCAGTGATCCCCGGGAGACCTTGAAAAACATTCAGTACTTC; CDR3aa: CASSDPRETLKNIQYF
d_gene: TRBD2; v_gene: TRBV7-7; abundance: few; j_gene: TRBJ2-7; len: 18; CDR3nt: TGTGCCAGCAGCTTAGTTCATAGACTAGCGGGAGGTTCCTACGAGCAGTACTTC; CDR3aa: CASSLVHRLAGGSYEQYF
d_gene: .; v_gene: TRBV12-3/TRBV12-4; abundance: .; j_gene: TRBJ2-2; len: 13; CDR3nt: TGTGCCAGCAAAAGTTGGAACACCGGGGAGCTGTTTTTT; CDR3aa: CASKSWNTGELFF
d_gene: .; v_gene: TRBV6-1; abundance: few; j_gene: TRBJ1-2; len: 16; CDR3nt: TGTGCCAGCAGTGGCGTACAATGGGGGGCGGACTATGGCTACACCTTC; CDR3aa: CASSGVQWGADYGYTF
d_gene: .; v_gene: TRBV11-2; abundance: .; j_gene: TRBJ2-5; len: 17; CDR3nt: TGTGCCAGCAGCTTAAGGGGTTTGGGTACACCACAAGAGACCCAGTACTTC; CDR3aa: CASSLRGLGTPQETQYF
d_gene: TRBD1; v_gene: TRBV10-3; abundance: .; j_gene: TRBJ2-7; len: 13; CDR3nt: TGTGCCATCACCCAGGACAGGGTTGACGAGCAGTACTTC; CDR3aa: CAITQDRVDEQYF
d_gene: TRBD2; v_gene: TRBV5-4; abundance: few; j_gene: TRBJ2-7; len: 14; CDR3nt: TGTGCCAGCACGCCTAGCGGGATTTCCTACGAGCAGTACTTC; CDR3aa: CASTPSGISYEQYF
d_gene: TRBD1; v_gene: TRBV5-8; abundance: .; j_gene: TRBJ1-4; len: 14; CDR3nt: TGTGCCAGCAGCTTCGGACAGGGGAATGAAAAACTGTTTTTT; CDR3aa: CASSFGQGNEKLFF
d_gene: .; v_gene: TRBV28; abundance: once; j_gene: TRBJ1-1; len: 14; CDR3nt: TGTGCCAGCAGTTTAGAGGGATTACTACCTGAAGCTTTCTTT; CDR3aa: CASSLEGLLPEAFF
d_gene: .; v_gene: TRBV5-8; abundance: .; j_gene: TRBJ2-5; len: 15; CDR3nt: TGTGCCAGCACCAGGGATCACTTTGCCATAGAGACCCAGTACTTC; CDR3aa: CASTRDHFAIETQYF
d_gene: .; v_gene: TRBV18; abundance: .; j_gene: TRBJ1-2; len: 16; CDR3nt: TGTGCCAGCTCACCAGATGTACTTGGAATAGACTATGGCTACACCTTC; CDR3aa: CASSPDVLGIDYGYTF
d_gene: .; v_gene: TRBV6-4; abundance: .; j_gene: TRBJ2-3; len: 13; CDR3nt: TGTGCCAGCAGTGACTCCTCTCGGGGTACGCAGTATTTT; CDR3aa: CASSDSSRGTQYF
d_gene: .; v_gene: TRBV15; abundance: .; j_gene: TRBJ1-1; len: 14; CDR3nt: TGTGCCACCAGCGCTCCAGGGCGGTACACTGAAGCTTTCTTT; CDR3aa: CATSAPGRYTEAFF
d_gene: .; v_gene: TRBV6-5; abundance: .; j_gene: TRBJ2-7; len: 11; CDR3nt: TGTGCCAGCCTTCTTGGGGACGAGCAGTACTTC; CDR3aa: CASLLGDEQYF
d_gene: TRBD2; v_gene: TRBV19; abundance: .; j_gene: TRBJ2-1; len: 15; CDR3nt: TGTGCCAGTAGTTCAGCCGGGACTAGGTACAATGAGCAGTTCTTC; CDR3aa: CASSSAGTRYNEQFF
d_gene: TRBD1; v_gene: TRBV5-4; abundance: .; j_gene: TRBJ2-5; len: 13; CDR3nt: TGTGCCAGCAGCCGACAGGGGTTGGAGACCCAGTACTTC; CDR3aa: CASSRQGLETQYF
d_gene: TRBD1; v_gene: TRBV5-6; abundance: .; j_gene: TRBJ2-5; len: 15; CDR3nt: TGTGCCAGCAGCATCCGGGACAGGCCGCGGGAGACCCAGTACTTC; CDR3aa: CASSIRDRPRETQYF
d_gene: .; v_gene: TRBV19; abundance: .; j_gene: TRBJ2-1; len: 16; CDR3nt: TGTGCCAGTACCATCTCGGGGACCCGGGTTTACAATGAGCAGTTCTTC; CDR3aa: CASTISGTRVYNEQFF
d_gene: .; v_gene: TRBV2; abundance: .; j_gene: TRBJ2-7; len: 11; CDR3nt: TGTGCCAGCAGGCGGGACAGCGAGCAGTACTTC; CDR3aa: CASRRDSEQYF
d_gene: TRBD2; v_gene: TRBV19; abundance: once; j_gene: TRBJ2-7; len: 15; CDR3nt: TGTGCCAGTAGTATTGCACTAGCGGGGACCTACGAGCAGTACTTC; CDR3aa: CASSIALAGTYEQYF
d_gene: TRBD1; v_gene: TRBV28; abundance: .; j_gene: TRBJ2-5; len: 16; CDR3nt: TGTGCCAGCAGTTTGGATCGTCGACAGGGATTCGAGACCCAGTACTTC; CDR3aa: CASSLDRRQGFETQYF
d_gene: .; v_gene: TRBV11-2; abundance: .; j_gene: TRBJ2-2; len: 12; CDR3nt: TGTGCCAGCACCCTTTGGTCCGGGGAGCTGTTTTTT; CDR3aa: CASTLWSGELFF
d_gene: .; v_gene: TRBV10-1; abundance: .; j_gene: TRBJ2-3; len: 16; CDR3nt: TGCGCCAGCAGTGAGGGGACTTTAATAACCACAGATACGCAGTATTTT; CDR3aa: CASSEGTLITTDTQYF
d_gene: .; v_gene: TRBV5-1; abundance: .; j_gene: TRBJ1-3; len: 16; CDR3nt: TGCGCCAGCAGTATCGGACACCGGTCGGCTGGAAACACCATATATTTT; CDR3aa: CASSIGHRSAGNTIYF
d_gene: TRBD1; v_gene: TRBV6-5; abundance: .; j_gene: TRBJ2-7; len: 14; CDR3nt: TGTGCCAGCAGTAGACCGGGACAGGCCTACGAGCAGTACTTC; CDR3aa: CASSRPGQAYEQYF
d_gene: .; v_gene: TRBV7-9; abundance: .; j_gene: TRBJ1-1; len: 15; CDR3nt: TGTGCCAGCAGCCAACTCGGGAGGATGAACACTGAAGCTTTCTTT; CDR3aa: CASSQLGRMNTEAFF
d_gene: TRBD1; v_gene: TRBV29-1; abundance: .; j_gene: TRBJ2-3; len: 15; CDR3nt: TGCAGCGTTGATATACAGGGGGCTCGGGCAGATACGCAGTATTTT; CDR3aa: CSVDIQGARADTQYF